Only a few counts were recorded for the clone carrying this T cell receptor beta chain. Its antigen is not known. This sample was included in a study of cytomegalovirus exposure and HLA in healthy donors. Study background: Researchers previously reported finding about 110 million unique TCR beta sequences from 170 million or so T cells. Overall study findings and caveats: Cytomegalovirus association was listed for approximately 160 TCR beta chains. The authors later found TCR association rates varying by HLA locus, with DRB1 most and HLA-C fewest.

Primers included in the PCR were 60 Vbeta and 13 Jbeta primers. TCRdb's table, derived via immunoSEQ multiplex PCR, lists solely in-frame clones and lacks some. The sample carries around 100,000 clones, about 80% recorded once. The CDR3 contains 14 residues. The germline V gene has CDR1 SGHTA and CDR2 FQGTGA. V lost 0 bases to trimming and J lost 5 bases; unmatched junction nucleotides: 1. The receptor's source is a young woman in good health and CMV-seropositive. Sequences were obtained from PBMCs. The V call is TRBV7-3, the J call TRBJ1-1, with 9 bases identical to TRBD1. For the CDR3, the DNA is TGTGCCAGCAGCTTAACAGGGACAGGGACTGAAGCTTTCTTT. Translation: CASSLTGTGTEAFF.